The 26 T cell receptor beta chains reported below all come from one sample, sequenced in a study of cytotoxic CD8 clonotypes in ibrutinib-treated CLL. Repertoires were generated with immunoSEQ multiplex PCR, while TCRdb's copy carries only in-frame clones and drops some. The repertoire includes over 140,000 clones, around 84% of them detected once, and roughly 7.2% sits in the top ten. The sequencing used PBMCs, collected after 36 months of ibrutinib treatment. Receptor source: a human donor with chronic lymphocytic leukemia.

The V and J genes are TRBV6-5 and TRBJ1-1, with TRBD1 as a possible D gene (6 bases). The CDR3 loop spans 12 amino acids. Trimming cost V 10 bases and J 7 bases, with 16 bases left between them. Germline V lookup: CDR1 MNHEY, CDR2 SVGAGI. The CDR3 DNA follows: TGTGCCACATTTCGGGGGGCGGGTGAAGCTTTCTTT. It yields the protein CATFRGAGEAFF.

This chain connects TRBV5-1 to TRBJ2-5, with 7 bases aligning to TRBD1. The CDR3 is 14 residues long. The junction had 4 bases not matched to a gene; V was cut back by 1 base and J by 4 bases. Germline V gene lookup returns CDR1 SGHRS and CDR2 YFSETQ. CDR3 bases: TGCGCCAGCAGCTTGTACGACAGGGCAGAGACCCAGTACTTC. Encoded protein: CASSLYDRAETQYF.

The chain links TRBV7-2 to TRBJ1-1; D is unclear. Trimming removed 3 bases at V and 4 bases at J, with 9 bases between. The CDR3 contains 13 residues. The germline CDR1 and CDR2 sequences are SGHTA and FQGNSA. CDR3 in amino acids: CASSFQEFTEAFF. The CDR3 DNA is TGTGCCAGCAGCTTCCAGGAGTTCACTGAAGCTTTCTTT.

The CDR3 DNA reads TGCGCCAGCAGCTTGGCTCCGGGGAGCGGGTACTCCTACAATGAGCAGTTCTTC. It codes for CASSLAPGSGYSYNEQFF. The chain employs TRBV5-1 and TRBJ2-1, with D possibly TRBD2 on 6 matching bases. CDR3 size: 18 residues. V lost 0 bases, J lost 0 bases, and 16 bases lay in between. CDR1 and CDR2 from the germline V gene are SGHRS and YFSETQ.

The chain is built from TRBV29-1 and TRBJ1-2, with D uncertain. Germline V lookup: CDR1 SQVTM, CDR2 ANQGSEA. The CDR3 sequence is 10 residues long. The V end lost 4 bases, the J end lost 4 bases, and 4 bases lay between the germline ends. The chain's CDR3 is CSVGGYGYTF. CDR3 DNA sequence: TGCAGCGTTGGGGGCTATGGCTACACCTTC.

The table lists this clone with a count of one. The chain has TRBV6-1 and TRBJ1-1, with D uncertain. Germline lookup yields CDR1 MNHNS and CDR2 SASEGT. The CDR3 sequence is 13 residues long. V lost 7 bases, J lost 1 base, and 10 bases lay in between. CDR3 nucleotide sequence: TGTGCCAGCACCAAAGAGGAGAACACTGAAGCTTTCTTT. Translating it yields CASTKEENTEAFF.

V is TRBV5-5 and J is TRBJ1-1; D may be TRBD1 (5 bases). V shed 1 base and J shed 0 bases, with 7 bases lying between them. The CDR3 length is 14 residues. The V gene's germline CDR1 is SGHKS and CDR2 YYEKEE (reference sequence). In DNA form, the CDR3 reads TGTGCCAGCAGCTTGTGGGGGGTGAACACTGAAGCTTTCTTT. Residues: CASSLWGVNTEAFF.

V is TRBV7-2 and J is TRBJ2-5; the D gene is possibly TRBD2 (6 bases). This CDR3 is 14 amino acids long. Per germline, CDR1 SGHTA and CDR2 FQGNSA. V was cut by 4 bases and J by 0 bases, with 9 bases left in between. For the CDR3, the DNA is TGTGCCAGCAGCTCGTCGGGGGACCAAGAGACCCAGTACTTC. Its protein is CASSSSGDQETQYF.

This clone appeared a single time. The gene calls are TRBV11-2 and TRBJ2-7, with no clear D. V was cut by 2 bases and J by 0 bases, with 14 bases left in between. The CDR3 contains 16 residues. Looked up from germline, CDR1 is SGHAT and CDR2 is FQNNGV. The CDR3 DNA reads TGTGCCAGCAGCTTAAGAGGCTGGGTAACCTCCTACGAGCAGTACTTC. Protein product: CASSLRGWVTSYEQYF.

This clone has just a few counts. This chain links TRBV11-2 with TRBJ1-4; a weak D match, TRBD1 (5 bases). The germline gives CDR1 SGHAT, CDR2 FQNNGV. This CDR3 region has 13 residues. V lost 8 bases to trimming and J lost 8 bases, with 15 bases between them. The CDR3 is CASGHFREEKLFF. The CDR3 nucleotides are TGTGCCAGCGGACATTTCAGGGAGGAAAAACTGTTTTTT.

The chain uses TRBV5-8 and TRBJ2-7; D is uncertain. This CDR3 has 11 amino acids. CDR1 is SGHTS, CDR2 YDEGEE, per germline. With 4 bases removed from V and 5 bases from J, the gap between germline ends came to 7 bases. The CDR3 region has the DNA TGTGCCAGCAGCCGGGTTAACGAGCAGTACTTC. It encodes CASSRVNEQYF.

The rearrangement links TRBV5-4 to TRBJ1-2; TRBD1 matches at 9 bases. CDR1 and CDR2 (germline): SGHNT, YYREEE (reference sequence). The CDR3 length is 15 residues. V gave up 5 bases and J gave up 4 bases; unmatched junction bases: 9. The CDR3 loop reads CASSPGQGFSYGYTF. CDR3 DNA: TGTGCCAGCAGTCCGGGACAGGGTTTTAGCTATGGCTACACCTTC.

The genes are TRBV19 and TRBJ2-7, with TRBD2 identical over 8 bases. The CDR3 covers 15 residues. Per germline, CDR1 LNHDA and CDR2 SQIVND (reference sequence). V dropped 3 bases and J dropped 6; count of bases not matched to a gene: 10. The CDR3 nucleotides read TGTGCCAGTAGTATCGGGACTAGATCTTCGGGCGAGCAGTACTTC. This translates into CASSIGTRSSGEQYF.

The chain employs TRBV2 and TRBJ1-5, with D perhaps TRBD1 (6 bases). The CDR3 loop spans 14 amino acids. V gave up 5 bases and J gave up 3 bases, with 11 bases separating them. Germline V lookup: CDR1 SNHLY, CDR2 FYNNEI. The CDR3 reads CASSPGQYNQPQHF. CDR3 nucleotides: TGTGCCAGCAGTCCCGGACAGTACAATCAGCCCCAGCATTTT.

V is TRBV19 and J is TRBJ2-1; TRBD2 aligns across 12 bases. The length of the CDR3 is 18 residues. The junction had 9 bases not matched to a gene; V was cut back by 6 bases and J by 0 bases. Germline V CDR1 and CDR2: LNHDA, SQIVND (reference sequence). The CDR3 loop reads CASRGGLAGLRSYNEQFF. In nucleotides, the CDR3 is TGTGCCAGTAGGGGAGGACTAGCGGGACTCCGCTCCTACAATGAGCAGTTCTTC.

The chain recombines TRBV4-2 with TRBJ2-2, with TRBD1 identical over 10 bases. The V segment lost 4 bases and the J segment 2 bases; nucleotides outside the gene matches: 4. CDR3 size: 16 residues. The germline CDR1 and CDR2 sequences are LGHNA and YNFKEQ. The CDR3 nucleotides are TGTGCCAGCAGCCCCCGGACAGGGGGTAACACCGGGGAGCTGTTTTTT. Its translation is CASSPRTGGNTGELFF.

The V gene is TRBV27, the J gene TRBJ2-7, with TRBD1 matching over 8 bases. CDR3 size: 16 residues. Per the germline V gene, CDR1 is MNHEY and CDR2 is SMNVEV (reference sequence). Unmatched junction bases numbered 12, after V lost 5 bases and J lost 3 bases. Here the CDR3 reads CASSPRAGQGHYEQYF. The CDR3 DNA reads as TGTGCCAGCAGTCCCCGAGCCGGACAGGGCCACTACGAGCAGTACTTC.

This clone showed up just once. This chain links TRBV7-4 with TRBJ1-4; D gene unclear. The CDR3 is made up of 17 amino acids. The V gene's germline CDR1 is SGHVT and CDR2 SQSDAQ. Trimming pared 1 base from V and 0 bases from J, leaving 12 bases between. The CDR3 spells CASSLVWRVTTNEKLFF. DNA of the CDR3: TGTGCCAGCAGCTTAGTTTGGCGAGTGACAACTAATGAAAAACTGTTTTTT.

V gene TRBV7-2 combines with J gene TRBJ2-3; D gene ambiguous. CDR1 is SGHTA and CDR2 is FQGNSA in the germline V gene. This CDR3 contains 13 residues. Trimming removed 3 bases at V and 3 bases at J, with 7 bases between. The CDR3 region has the DNA TGTGCCAGCAGCTTGGCAAGAACAGATACGCAGTATTTT. Translation gives CASSLARTDTQYF.

This chain uses TRBV6-6 with TRBJ2-5; 11 bases are shared with TRBD2. CDR1 is MNHNY, CDR2 SVGAGI, per germline (reference sequence). This CDR3 region has 13 residues. Trimming took 9 bases from V and 5 from J; bases not matched to a gene: 5. The CDR3 sequence is CASRLAGWETQYF. In DNA form, the CDR3 reads TGTGCCAGTCGACTAGCGGGATGGGAGACCCAGTACTTC.

The genes are TRBV11-2 and TRBJ1-2, with D tentatively TRBD1 (5 bases). Germline V gene lookup returns CDR1 SGHAT and CDR2 FQNNGV. The ends were cut back, 1 base at V and 8 bases at J, with 17 bases in the middle. The CDR3 is made up of 15 amino acids. CDR3 nucleotides: TGTGCCAGCAGCTTAGTGGGACCCGGGTATCGAGGCTACACCTTC. Translating gives CASSLVGPGYRGYTF.

J is TRBJ2-2 and V is TRBV5-1, with D hard to call. The CDR3 spans 14 residues. The germline gives CDR1 SGHRS, CDR2 YFSETQ. The V gene lost 0 bases and the J gene lost 6 bases, with 9 bases spanning the gap. The CDR3 DNA reads TGCGCCAGCAGCTTGGCCCACGAACCCGGGGAGCTGTTTTTT. It encodes CASSLAHEPGELFF.

V and J are TRBV27 and TRBJ1-2; D is possibly TRBD1 (5 bases). The CDR3 is 16 residues long. Germline CDR1 is MNHEY and CDR2 is SMNVEV (reference sequence). V was trimmed by 3 bases and J by 3 bases, leaving 17 bases between them. In DNA, the CDR3 is TGTGCCAGCAGTTTTCACGGGGCGAGCGGGGACTATGGCTACACCTTC. Its translation: CASSFHGASGDYGYTF.

This clone was counted a single time. J is TRBJ2-2 and V is TRBV19; 8 bases align to TRBD1. CDR1 and CDR2 from the germline V gene are LNHDA and SQIVND (reference sequence). Losses at the gene ends were 6 bases for V and 2 bases for J; bases not matched to a gene: 5. This CDR3 comprises 15 residues. The CDR3 region is CASRVDRANTGELFF. The CDR3 DNA is TGTGCCAGTAGGGTGGACAGGGCTAACACCGGGGAGCTGTTTTTT.

The rearrangement uses TRBV5-1 and TRBJ2-3; 10 nucleotides match TRBD2. The germline V gene encodes CDR1 SGHRS and CDR2 YFSETQ. This CDR3 contains 16 residues. Trimming took 3 bases from V and 1 from J; bases not matched to a gene: 5. The CDR3 spells CASSSPGTSGTDTQYF. CDR3 in DNA: TGCGCCAGCAGCTCCCCCGGGACTAGCGGCACAGATACGCAGTATTTT.

This chain uses TRBV7-2 with TRBJ1-5; TRBD1 is a possible D gene (5 bases). The CDR3 runs to 15 residues. Trimming pared 2 bases from V and 11 bases from J, leaving 19 bases between. Germline V gives CDR1 SGHTA, CDR2 FQGNSA. The CDR3 nucleotides are TGTGCCAGCAGCTTAATAGGGGCCCTTGGGGCCACCCAGCATTTT. Its translation is CASSLIGALGATQHF.